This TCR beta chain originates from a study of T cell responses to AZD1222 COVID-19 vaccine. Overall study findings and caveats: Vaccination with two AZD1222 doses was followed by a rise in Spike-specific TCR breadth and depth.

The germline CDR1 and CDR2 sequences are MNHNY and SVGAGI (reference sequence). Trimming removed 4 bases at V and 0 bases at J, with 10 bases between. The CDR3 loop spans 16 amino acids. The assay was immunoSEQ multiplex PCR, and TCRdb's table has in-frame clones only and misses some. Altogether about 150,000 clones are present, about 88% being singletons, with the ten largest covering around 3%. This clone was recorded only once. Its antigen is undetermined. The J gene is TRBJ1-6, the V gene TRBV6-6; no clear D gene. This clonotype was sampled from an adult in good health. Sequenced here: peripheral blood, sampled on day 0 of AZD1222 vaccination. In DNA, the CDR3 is TGTGCCAGCAGTTTCATTCCTTCCTCCTATAATTCACCCCTCCACTTT. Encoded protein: CASSFIPSSYNSPLHF.